The present entry profiles one T cell receptor beta chain with its context. The sample comes from a study of blood T cell repertoires in COVID-19. Background on the study: Whether acute or convalescent, the COVID-19 samples came from the United States, Italy and Spain. From T cells, B-cell-depleted T cells, or PBMCs came the material, which was cDNA or gDNA.

Per the authors' pipeline: Amplified reference gene primers provided the basis for estimating nucleated cell counts. The protocol was immunoSEQ multiplex PCR, while the TCRdb copy is restricted to in-frame clones and leaves out a portion. V, J and clone size are taken as reported in that table, and D and trimming were inferred from the DNA itself. The table has more than 55,000 clones, more than 70% seen once. Germline V lookup: CDR1 SGHDT, CDR2 YYEEEE. The CDR3 is 14 residues long. Between the trimmed V and J ends, which lost 5 bases and 1 base, there was a span of 12 bases. Material: peripheral blood. The receptor's source is a man between 60 and 75 years old with active or convalescent COVID-19. The chain couples TRBV5-6 to TRBJ2-5, with D possibly being TRBD1 (6 bases). The CDR3: CASRYGQLQETQYF. The CDR3 nucleotides are TGTGCCAGCAGGTATGGACAGCTCCAAGAGACCCAGTACTTC.